One sample yielded the 32 T cell receptor beta chains listed below, sequenced in a study of T cell responses to AZD1222 COVID-19 vaccine. Assay used: immunoSEQ multiplex PCR; TCRdb lists only in-frame clones, some missing. This table has around 150,000 clones, approximately 92% appearing once. Sequenced here: peripheral blood, sampled on day 0 of AZD1222 vaccination. These receptor sequences come from an adult in good health.

The rearrangement joins TRBV18 to TRBJ2-7, with 7 bases identical to TRBD1. With 7 bases clipped from V and 9 bases from J, the junction kept 15 bases outside the gene matches. CDR1 KGHSH and CDR2 LQKENI come from the germline V gene. This CDR3 is built from 14 residues. DNA of the CDR3: TGTGCCAGCTGGCCGGGACAGAGAGGAGCATGGCAGTACTTC. Its protein is CASWPGQRGAWQYF.

The chain joins TRBV5-6 to TRBJ2-2, with no clear D. Germline-derived CDR1 and CDR2 are SGHDT and YYEEEE. V lost 0 bases and J lost 3, with 9 bases in between. The CDR3 runs to 15 residues. The CDR3 nucleotides read TGTGCCAGCAGCTTGGAGCAGAGCTACACCGGGGAGCTGTTTTTT. Residues: CASSLEQSYTGELFF.

The chain is built from TRBV19 and TRBJ2-7, with D maybe TRBD2 (6 bases). Germline assignment: CDR1 LNHDA and CDR2 SQIVND (reference sequence). Deletions cut 4 bases from V and 0 bases from J, with 22 bases between. The CDR3 extends over 18 amino acids. The CDR3 DNA is TGTGCCAGTAGTACCCGGGGAGTGGGAGGAACCCTCTCCTACGAGCAGTACTTC. It translates to CASSTRGVGGTLSYEQYF.

This chain uses TRBV18 with TRBJ2-7, with 8 nucleotides matching TRBD1. V was pared by 3 bases and J by 3 bases, with 7 bases of the junction left unmatched. Per the germline V gene, CDR1 is KGHSH and CDR2 is LQKENI. There are 15 residues in the CDR3. The CDR3 DNA reads as TGTGCCAGCTCACCGTTACGGGGACAGGACTACGAGCAGTACTTC. It is translated as CASSPLRGQDYEQYF.

The chain employs TRBV7-8 and TRBJ1-5, with D unresolved. CDR3 size: 13 residues. V was shortened by 0 bases and J by 4 bases, with 4 bases between the two germline ends. Germline V gene sequence: CDR1 SGHVS, CDR2 FQNEAQ. The CDR3 here is CASSLASNQPQHF. The CDR3 bases are TGTGCCAGCAGCTTAGCGTCGAATCAGCCCCAGCATTTT.

This chain joins TRBV5-1 and TRBJ2-2; TRBD1 matches at 9 bases. This CDR3 spans 17 amino acids. The V gene's germline CDR1 is SGHRS and CDR2 YFSETQ. Unmatched junction bases numbered 12, after V lost 2 bases and J lost 7 bases. CDR3 amino acids: CASSFNPGQGQGGELFF. The CDR3 nucleotides are TGCGCCAGCAGCTTTAACCCGGGACAGGGCCAAGGCGGGGAGCTGTTTTTT.

The chain recombines TRBV9 with TRBJ2-3, with D possibly called TRBD1 or TRBD2 (5 bases each). The CDR3 sequence is 15 residues long. In germline, CDR1 is SGDLS, CDR2 YYNGEE. Trimming took off 3 bases at V and 3 bases at J, with 14 bases between the two ends. The CDR3 DNA is TGTGCCAGCAGCGAGGGACCTCACAGTACAGATACGCAGTATTTT. This encodes CASSEGPHSTDTQYF.

The J gene is TRBJ2-7, the V gene TRBV18; 7 bases are shared with TRBD1. Trimming took 4 bases from V and 3 from J; bases not matched to a gene: 9. The CDR3 runs to 15 residues. Germline CDR1 is KGHSH and CDR2 is LQKENI. The CDR3, as DNA: TGTGCCAGCTCACTAGCGACAGGGAAGGGCTACGAGCAGTACTTC. This gives the protein CASSLATGKGYEQYF. Together with reference TRBV18 and TRBJ2-7, the CDR3 gives the full variable domain: NAGVMQNPRHLVRRRGQEARLRCSPMKGHSHVYWYRQLPEEGLKFMVYLQKENIIDESGMPKERFSAEFPKEGPSILRIQQVVRGDSAAYFCASSLATGKGYEQYFGPGTRLTVT.

The chain has TRBV6-2 or TRBV6-3 and TRBJ2-5; TRBD1 might be the D (7 bases). This CDR3 is built from 15 residues. The germline CDR1 and CDR2 sequences are MNHEY and SVGEGT. Trimming took 6 bases from V and 1 from J, leaving 15 bases between them. The CDR3 here is CASSPSQGGQETQYF. DNA of the CDR3: TGTGCCAGCAGCCCCAGCCAGGGGGGCCAAGAGACCCAGTACTTC.

The chain employs TRBV27 and TRBJ1-6; D is undetermined. The CDR3 consists of 14 residues. Germline V gene data show CDR1 as MNHEY and CDR2 as SMNVEV (reference sequence). Trimming removed 3 bases at V and 7 bases at J, with 10 bases between. The CDR3 DNA reads TGTGCCAGCAGTTTCCTGACAATGAATTCACCCCTCCACTTT. Its translation: CASSFLTMNSPLHF.

This rearrangement joins TRBV27 to TRBJ1-1; D gene uncertain. CDR3 length: 13 residues. Trimming cost V 5 bases and J 1 base, with 8 bases left between them. Germline V lookup: CDR1 MNHEY, CDR2 SMNVEV (reference sequence). The CDR3 nucleotides are TGTGCCAGCAGTGCCCGACAGAACACTGAAGCTTTCTTT. Translating it yields CASSARQNTEAFF.

The chain employs TRBV28 and TRBJ2-7; no firm D call. The ends were cut back, 3 bases at V and 2 bases at J, with 5 bases in the middle. CDR1 MDHEN and CDR2 SYDVKM come from the germline V gene. CDR3 length equals 12 residues. The CDR3 region is CASSFNAYEQYF. CDR3 nucleotides: TGTGCCAGCAGTTTCAATGCCTACGAGCAGTACTTC. The full variable domain, in which reference TRBV28 and TRBJ2-7 provide the parts outside the CDR3, is DVKVTQSSRYLVKRTGEKVFLECVQDMDHENMFWYRQDPGLGLRLIYFSYDVKMKEKGDIPEGYSVSREKKERFSLILESASTNQTSMYLCASSFNAYEQYFGPGTRLTVT.

The CDR3, as DNA: TGTGCCACCAGCAGAGATCTAATGGGGGTCCCCCAGCATTTT. It yields the protein CATSRDLMGVPQHF. V gene TRBV15 combines with J gene TRBJ1-5, with a weak D call TRBD1 (5 bases). V shed 0 bases and J shed 10 bases, with 13 bases lying between them. Germline CDR1 is LNHNV and CDR2 is YYDKDF (reference sequence). The CDR3 extends over 14 amino acids.

The chain links TRBV4-1 to TRBJ1-6; the D is unclear. The CDR3 is 15 amino acids. Germline V lookup: CDR1 MGHRA, CDR2 YSYEKL. V was cut by 1 base and J by 9 bases, with 13 bases left in between. The CDR3 loop reads CASSQVSVGISPLHF. The DNA of the CDR3 is TGCGCCAGCAGCCAAGTCTCGGTCGGGATTTCACCCCTCCACTTT.

V usage is TRBV28 and J usage is TRBJ2-7, with 8 bases that match TRBD2. Trimming removed 8 bases from V and 8 bases from J; junction bases left unmatched: 8. The CDR3 is 12 residues long. The germline CDR1 and CDR2 sequences are MDHEN and SYDVKM. In nucleotides, the CDR3 is TGTGCCAGCGGCGAGCGGGAGATAAAGCAGTACTTC. This translates into CASGEREIKQYF.

Here the CDR3 DNA reads TGCGCCAGCAGCCAGGTGGGACTAGCGGGAGGTAGCTCCTACGAGCAGTACTTC. As protein: CASSQVGLAGGSSYEQYF. The gene calls are TRBV4-1 and TRBJ2-7; 15 bases map to TRBD2. The V gene end was trimmed by 3 bases and the J gene end by 0 bases; junction bases not matched to a gene: 6. Per germline, CDR1 MGHRA and CDR2 YSYEKL. The CDR3 runs 18 residues.

This clone was detected only once. CDR3 region: CSVSGAANVLTF. The DNA for the CDR3 is TGCAGCGTTTCAGGGGCGGCCAACGTCCTGACTTTC. The V and J genes are TRBV29-1 and TRBJ2-6, with D tentatively TRBD1 (6 bases). CDR3 length: 12 residues. Trimming pared 5 bases from V and 6 bases from J, leaving 8 bases between. Germline lookup yields CDR1 SQVTM and CDR2 ANQGSEA.

This chain connects TRBV19 to TRBJ2-3; D may match TRBD1 or TRBD2 (5 bases each). Per the germline V gene, CDR1 is LNHDA and CDR2 is SQIVND (reference sequence). V lost 6 bases to trimming and J lost 4 bases, with 17 bases between them. The CDR3 totals 15 residues. CDR3 region: CASSSLARGADTQYF. CDR3 in DNA: TGTGCCAGTAGCTCTCTGGCCCGAGGGGCAGATACGCAGTATTTT.

For this clone: The junction departs from the called germline gene at one end, perhaps through a read error. The chain carries TRBV7-7 and TRBJ2-5; 9 bases match TRBD2. The CDR3 spans 15 residues. Germline V lookup: CDR1 SSHAT, CDR2 FNYEAQ (reference sequence). CDR3 in amino acids: CASSIGGGGRKTQYF. As DNA, the CDR3 is TGTGCTAGCAGCATCGGCGGGGGGGGCAGGAAGACCCAGTACTTC.

The J gene is TRBJ1-2, the V gene TRBV18, with a possible D match to TRBD1 (5 bases). V dropped 2 bases and J dropped 2 bases, with 12 bases sitting between them. CDR3 length equals 15 residues. The germline CDR1 and CDR2 sequences are KGHSH and LQKENI. CDR3 sequence: CASSPLTGENYGYTF. As DNA, the CDR3 is TGTGCCAGCTCACCATTGACGGGGGAGAACTATGGCTACACCTTC.

V is TRBV7-9 and J is TRBJ1-4, with D unresolved. Germline V lookup: CDR1 SEHNR, CDR2 FQNEAQ (reference sequence). The CDR3 is 14 amino acids. V lost 5 bases and J lost 2, with 9 bases in between. The CDR3 DNA follows: TGTGCCAGCAGCCTCGGGAGGACTAATGAAAAACTGTTTTTT. Encoded protein: CASSLGRTNEKLFF.

The V call is TRBV27, the J call TRBJ2-3; weak D call: TRBD1 (5 bases). This CDR3 has 15 amino acids. CDR1 and CDR2 from the germline V gene are MNHEY and SMNVEV (reference sequence). V lost 5 bases and J lost 5, with 17 bases in between. This chain's CDR3 is CASSPLSYRIDTQYF. The DNA for the CDR3 is TGTGCCAGCAGTCCACTGTCGTACAGGATAGATACGCAGTATTTT.

This clone was detected only once. The V and J genes are TRBV2 and TRBJ1-2; D might be TRBD1 (6 bases). The CDR3 runs 16 residues. Trimming took off 3 bases at V and 0 bases at J, with 14 bases between the two ends. Germline V CDR1 and CDR2: SNHLY, FYNNEI. Here the CDR3 reads CASSDGRDTPNYGYTF. DNA of the CDR3: TGTGCCAGCAGTGATGGCCGGGACACCCCTAACTATGGCTACACCTTC.

The chain uses TRBV10-1 and TRBJ1-5; no reliable D call. The CDR3 length is 17 residues. Germline values: CDR1 WNHNN, CDR2 SYGVQD (reference sequence). V was cut by 0 bases and J by 6 bases, with 18 bases left in between. In DNA form, the CDR3 reads TGCGCCAGCAGTGAGTCGAGGCAAAGGCGCCCCGGTCAGCCCCAGCATTTT. This gives the protein CASSESRQRRPGQPQHF.

The chain combines TRBV29-1 with TRBJ1-2; D remains unclear. The CDR3 sequence is 13 residues long. The germline V and J ends were trimmed by 0 bases and 4 bases, with 9 bases remaining between them. Germline V gives CDR1 SQVTM, CDR2 ANQGSEA. This CDR3 reads CSVEDLRLYGYTF. The CDR3 coding sequence is TGCAGCGTTGAAGATCTCAGGCTCTATGGCTACACCTTC.

This clone has more than one count but fewer than ten. The rearrangement links TRBV6-5 to TRBJ2-7; TRBD1 agrees at 11 bases. The CDR3 totals 14 residues. The germline CDR1 and CDR2 sequences are MNHEY and SVGAGI. V lost 8 bases and J lost 5; bases outside the gene matches: 8. CDR3 loop: CASCGQGAQNEQYF. The CDR3 region has the DNA TGTGCCAGCTGCGGACAGGGGGCGCAGAACGAGCAGTACTTC.

The chain is built from TRBV10-3 and TRBJ1-4; no clear D gene. Germline CDR1 reads ENHRY; CDR2 reads SYGVKD. V lost 0 bases and J lost 8, with 16 bases in between. This CDR3 has 16 amino acids. CDR3 protein: CAISESNIIDPEKLFF. The CDR3 coding sequence is TGTGCCATCAGTGAGTCGAATATTATAGACCCAGAAAAACTGTTTTTT.

The V call is TRBV2, the J call TRBJ2-2; tentative D call: TRBD1 (6 bases). The CDR3 has 15 amino acids. The germline V and J ends were trimmed by 6 bases and 1 base, with 12 bases remaining between them. The V gene's germline CDR1 is SNHLY and CDR2 FYNNEI. CDR3 residues: CASSTGNLNTGELFF. CDR3 DNA: TGTGCCAGCAGCACAGGGAATCTGAACACCGGGGAGCTGTTTTTT.

This chain uses TRBV7-2 with TRBJ1-1, with 7 positions matching TRBD1. The ends lost 6 bases at V and 1 base at J; junction bases unmatched: 8. CDR3 size: 15 residues. Germline V gene sequence: CDR1 SGHTA, CDR2 FQGNSA. CDR3 region: CASSSRGLGNTEAFF. The DNA of the CDR3 is TGTGCCAGCAGTTCAAGGGGGCTCGGGAACACTGAAGCTTTCTTT.

The chain uses TRBV14 and TRBJ1-1; D may be TRBD1 (5 bases). The germline V and J ends were trimmed by 3 bases and 4 bases, with 15 bases remaining between them. Germline lookup yields CDR1 SGHDN and CDR2 FVKESK. The CDR3 runs 15 residues. The CDR3 DNA is TGTGCCAGCAGCCACCAGGGACTCCCGGGCACTGAAGCTTTCTTT. Residues: CASSHQGLPGTEAFF.

The chain carries TRBV27 and TRBJ2-7; tentatively, D is TRBD1 (5 bases). The V end was cut by 4 bases, the J end by 3 bases, with 19 bases between. CDR1 MNHEY and CDR2 SMNVEV come from the germline V gene (reference sequence). This CDR3 contains 16 residues. The DNA for the CDR3 is TGTGCCAGCAGTTGGTCCGGGTCAGGGCATAACTACGAGCAGTACTTC. Protein: CASSWSGSGHNYEQYF.

This rearrangement joins TRBV4-1 to TRBJ1-2; 8 bases are a match to TRBD1. CDR3 length: 15 residues. After removal of 3 bases from V and 2 bases from J, the junction contained 5 bases not matched to a gene. Germline V gene sequence: CDR1 MGHRA, CDR2 YSYEKL. CDR3 loop: CASSQGQAPNYGYTF. In nucleotides, the CDR3 is TGCGCCAGCAGCCAGGGACAGGCACCGAACTATGGCTACACCTTC.